This T cell receptor beta chain is from a study of shared clonotypes between healthy human individuals. Study-level results: Naive CD4 clonotype sharing across a few donors was approximately 5.2%.

Naive CD8 cells comprised CD45RO-negative, CCR7-positively selected cells, excluding terminally differentiated effector memory CD45RA+ cells. TCRdb's copy holds only in-frame clones and misses some; the assay was immunoSEQ multiplex PCR. This table holds around 2,100,000 clones, about 95% found once. Per the germline V gene, CDR1 is PRHDT and CDR2 is FYEKMQ (reference sequence). V lost 5 bases and J lost 0, with 18 bases in between. CDR3 length: 17 residues. A note on this clone: What it binds is unknown.

The V gene is TRBV13, the J gene TRBJ2-3; D gene uncertain. The TCR comes from a man aged 18 to 35 in good health. The sample taken for sequencing was naive CD8+ T cells sorted from blood. CDR3 nucleotide sequence: TGTGCCAGCAGCCCCCACCCTTCGACAACCAGCACAGATACGCAGTATTTT. Translating gives CASSPHPSTTSTDTQYF.